Listed here are 23 T cell receptor beta chains from one sample, sequenced in a study of breast tumors, draining lymph nodes, adjacent tissues. The lymph nodes were axillary draining lymph nodes from breast cancer patients. TCRdb re-derived calls from the multiplex PCR reads in MiXCR, one entry per CDR3 protein. The table records roughly 100,000 distinct CDR3 sequences, approximately 28% of them present only once. Sample: axillary lymph node tissue. The receptors stem from a female donor with breast cancer. Some clones in this sample may be carry-over from other donors' samples.

The chain uses TRBV29-1 and TRBJ2-3, with D maybe TRBD1 (6 bases). The CDR3 extends over 14 amino acids. V lost 2 bases and J lost 4, with 13 bases in between. The germline gives CDR1 SQVTM, CDR2 ANQGSEA. CDR3 nucleotides: TGCAGCGTTGAAAAGGCAGGGGTGTCAGATACGCAGTATTTT. Translation: CSVEKAGVSDTQYF.

J is TRBJ2-1 and V is TRBV6-1; 12 bases align to TRBD2. Germline assignment: CDR1 MNHNS and CDR2 SASEGT. The junction had 13 bases not matched to a gene; V was cut back by 5 bases and J by 2 bases. CDR3 size: 19 residues. DNA of the CDR3: TGTGCCAGCAGTCGACCCCGGACTAGCGGGACCCCGACCTACAATGAGCAGTTCTTC. Its translation is CASSRPRTSGTPTYNEQFF.

The chain is built from TRBV28 and TRBJ2-3, with a weak D call TRBD2 (5 bases). Trimming shortened V by 2 bases and J by 5 bases, and 17 bases separated the two germline ends. The CDR3 extends over 16 amino acids. CDR1 MDHEN and CDR2 SYDVKM come from the germline V gene. The CDR3 bases are TGTGCCAGCAGTTTAACTCGGACCCGGGGAAAAGATACGCAGTATTTT. It codes for CASSLTRTRGKDTQYF.

This clonotype was counted ten times or more. The V and J genes are TRBV7-8 and TRBJ2-5; 8 nucleotides match TRBD1. The germline V gene encodes CDR1 SGHVS and CDR2 FQNEAQ. V shed 6 bases, J shed 5 bases, and the junction held 8 bases outside the gene matches. There are 14 residues in the CDR3. The CDR3 nucleotides are TGTGCCAGCAGTAGGACAGGGCTGAAGGAGACCCAGTACTTC. Translation gives CASSRTGLKETQYF. Full variable domain (outside the CDR3, taken from reference TRBV7-8 and TRBJ2-5): GAGVSQSPRYKVAKRGQDVALRCDPISGHVSLFWYQQALGQGPEFLTYFQNEAQLDKSGLPSDRFFAERPEGSVSTLKIQRTQQEDSAVYLCASSRTGLKETQYFGPGTRLLVL.

This clonotype was seen at least ten times. This rearrangement joins TRBV20-1 to TRBJ2-1; 7 bases agree with TRBD2. With V trimmed by 0 bases and J by 12 bases, 8 bases remained unmatched. The CDR3 consists of 13 residues. Germline lookup yields CDR1 DFQATT and CDR2 SNEGSKA (reference sequence). The CDR3 reads CSARDGAGLTQFF. DNA of the CDR3: TGCAGTGCTAGAGATGGGGCGGGACTAACGCAGTTCTTC.

At least ten counts were recorded for this clonotype. The genes are TRBV20-1 and TRBJ2-1, with 8 bases identical to TRBD1. The germline gives CDR1 DFQATT, CDR2 SNEGSKA (reference sequence). V lost 0 bases and J lost 6; bases outside the gene matches: 10. The CDR3 contains 16 residues. CDR3 protein: CSARDWSSGQGNEQFF. DNA of the CDR3: TGCAGTGCTAGAGATTGGTCGTCCGGACAGGGCAATGAGCAGTTCTTC.

The table lists this clonotype with many counts. V is TRBV7-3 and J is TRBJ2-2; TRBD2 aligns across 8 bases. Germline CDR1 SGHTA, CDR2 FQGTGA. The CDR3 totals 15 residues. Unmatched junction bases numbered 2, after V lost 3 bases and J lost 2 bases. CDR3 bases: TGTGCCAGCAGCTTTAGCGGGACCAACACCGGGGAGCTGTTTTTT. Amino acid sequence: CASSFSGTNTGELFF.

The V call is TRBV5-1, the J call TRBJ1-4, with TRBD1 identical over 9 bases. V dropped 4 bases and J dropped 4; count of bases not matched to a gene: 8. Germline V gives CDR1 SGHRS, CDR2 YFSETQ. The CDR3 has 16 amino acids. CDR3 nucleotides: TGCGCCAGCAGCCCGGGGACAGGGAGAAATAATGAAAAACTGTTTTTT. Amino acids: CASSPGTGRNNEKLFF.

Regarding this clonotype: One junction end disagrees with the germline gene, perhaps due to a read error. The chain has TRBV6-5 and TRBJ2-3; D tentatively reads TRBD1 or TRBD2 (5 bases each). Germline assignment: CDR1 MNHEY and CDR2 SVGAGI. The CDR3 contains 14 residues. The CDR3 is CASSHSGTKDTQYF. The CDR3 DNA is TGTGCCAGCAGTCACTCTGGGACGAAAGATACGCAGTATTTT.

This clonotype was detected ten times or more. The rearrangement uses TRBV19 and TRBJ1-6; no reliable D call. Germline V CDR1 and CDR2: LNHDA, SQIVND (reference sequence). With 5 bases removed from V and 0 bases from J, the gap between germline ends came to 11 bases. The CDR3 length is 16 residues. The CDR3 spells CASSAQESSYNSPLHF. CDR3 in DNA: TGTGCCAGTAGTGCGCAGGAAAGCTCCTATAATTCACCCCTCCACTTT.

This clonotype was counted a few times. This could be a read error, since a much larger clone is one nucleotide away. Here the CDR3 omits its conserved ending phenylalanine or tryptophan, so a read error is the likely source. CDR3 residues: CAWTPVSSYNEQFS. The CDR3 nucleotides are TGTGCCTGGACTCCTGTGAGCTCCTACAATGAGCAGTTCTCC. The chain combines TRBV30 with TRBJ2-1; unclear D gene. The CDR3 sequence is 14 residues long. Trimming cost V 4 bases and J 0 bases, with 10 bases left between them. Germline V gene lookup returns CDR1 GTSNPN and CDR2 SVGIG (reference sequence).

This rearrangement joins TRBV2 to TRBJ2-2, with 8 nucleotides matching TRBD1. From germline, CDR1 is SNHLY and CDR2 FYNNEI. Trimming took 6 bases from V and 8 from J; bases not matched to a gene: 14. There are 16 residues in the CDR3. The CDR3 bases are TGTGCCAGCAGCTTGATGACAGGGGCTGGGTCGGGGGAGCTGTTTTTT. Residues: CASSLMTGAGSGELFF.

The rearrangement joins TRBV7-2 to TRBJ1-5, with 9 positions matching TRBD1. V dropped 0 bases and J dropped 11; count of bases not matched to a gene: 8. Germline loops: CDR1 SGHTA, CDR2 FQGNSA. The CDR3 totals 15 residues. This chain's CDR3 is CASSLAPGQGGSQHF. The CDR3, as DNA: TGTGCCAGCAGCTTAGCCCCGGGACAGGGAGGATCCCAGCATTTT.

At least ten counts were recorded for this clonotype. This could be a read error, since a much larger clone is one nucleotide away. The rearrangement joins TRBV7-8 to TRBJ2-5, with 10 positions matching TRBD2. This CDR3 spans 15 amino acids. CDR1 and CDR2 (germline): SGHVS, FQNEAQ. In nucleotides, the CDR3 is TGTGCCAGCAGCCTCGAGCGGGGGGGCCGCGAGACCCAGCACTTC. It yields the protein CASSLERGGRETQHF.

In its sample, this clonotype was seen many times. This chain links TRBV20-1 with TRBJ2-7, with 9 bases identical to TRBD1. This CDR3 comprises 12 residues. Unmatched junction bases numbered 2, after V lost 7 bases and J lost 1 base. The germline V gene has CDR1 DFQATT and CDR2 SNEGSKA (reference sequence). The CDR3 reads CSGGTGSYEQYF. The CDR3 coding sequence is TGCAGTGGAGGGACAGGGTCCTACGAGCAGTACTTC.

This clonotype was seen at least ten times. In DNA form, the CDR3 reads TGTGCCAGCTCACCACCGCCTCCCACAGATACGCAGTATTTT. This gives the protein CASSPPPPTDTQYF. The rearrangement links TRBV18 to TRBJ2-3; D is unresolved. CDR1 and CDR2 (germline): KGHSH, LQKENI. The CDR3 length is 14 residues. Trimming removed 0 bases from V and 2 bases from J, with 6 bases in between.

This clonotype was seen ten or more times. The CDR3 DNA is TGTGCCAGCAGCCCCCTAGGGACGTCCTACGAGCAGTACTTC. It specifies CASSPLGTSYEQYF. This sequence joins TRBV7-6 and TRBJ2-7; the D gene could be TRBD1 or TRBD2 (5 bases each). V shed 5 bases and J shed 1 base, with 12 bases lying between them. Germline V gene sequence: CDR1 SGHVS, CDR2 FNYEAQ. The CDR3 is 14 residues long.

This clonotype was counted many times. The chain uses TRBV20-1 and TRBJ2-3; possible D gene TRBD2, 6 bases. This CDR3 has 15 residues. V gave up 2 bases and J gave up 3 bases, with 15 bases separating them. The germline V gene encodes CDR1 DFQATT and CDR2 SNEGSKA (reference sequence). CDR3 DNA sequence: TGCAGTGCTAGAATGATCACTAGCCCAACAGATACGCAGTATTTT. Amino acids: CSARMITSPTDTQYF.

Only a few counts were recorded for this clonotype. This sequence joins TRBV9 and TRBJ1-1, with a tentative D call TRBD1 (5 bases). This CDR3 is 13 amino acids long. Germline CDR1 and CDR2: SGDLS and YYNGEE. Deletions cut 4 bases from V and 11 bases from J, with 18 bases between. The CDR3 DNA is TGTGCCAGCAGCCCCAGCGGGGACCTGGGGGCTTTCTTT. The encoded protein is CASSPSGDLGAFF. The full variable domain, with the rest looked up from reference TRBV9 and TRBJ1-1, is DSGVTQTPKHLITATGQRVTLRCSPRSGDLSVYWYQQSLDQGLQFLIQYYNGEERAKGNILERFSAQQFPDLHSELNLSSLELGDSALYFCASSPSGDLGAFFGQGTRLTVV.

The chain recombines TRBV27 with TRBJ1-1; 8 nucleotides align to TRBD1. Losses at the gene ends were 3 bases for V and 10 bases for J; bases not matched to a gene: 10. The CDR3 spans 14 residues. Germline lookup yields CDR1 MNHEY and CDR2 SMNVEV (reference sequence). The CDR3 nucleotides are TGTGCCAGCAGTTTTGTTCCCAGGGGGCGTCGAGCTTTCTTT. Translated, it gives CASSFVPRGRRAFF.

Turning to this clonotype: A read error may explain this, as a much larger clone is one base away. This chain connects TRBV18 to TRBJ2-5; no firm D call. V was clipped by 4 bases and J by 4 bases, with 10 bases between them. In germline, CDR1 is KGHSH, CDR2 LQKENI. This CDR3 is built from 13 residues. Here the CDR3 reads CASSQIIGETQYF. DNA for the CDR3: TGTGCCAGCTCACAGATCATTGGAGAGACCCAGTACTTC.

This clonotype came up many times. The chain combines TRBV9 with TRBJ2-7; D is possibly TRBD1 or TRBD2 (5 bases each). Trimming stripped 4 bases from V and 3 bases from J, with 14 bases between. The CDR3 runs to 14 residues. Germline V gives CDR1 SGDLS, CDR2 YYNGEE. CDR3 nucleotide sequence: TGTGCCAGCAGCTTGGGACCAGGCGTCTACGAGCAGTACTTC. Encoded protein: CASSLGPGVYEQYF.

CDR3 amino acids: CASSLGLSTDTQYF. The DNA for the CDR3 is TGTGCCAGCAGCTTGGGACTATCCACAGATACGCAGTATTTT. The chain is built from TRBV7-2 and TRBJ2-3; 7 bases are shared with TRBD2. The CDR3 loop spans 14 amino acids. V was pared by 3 bases and J by 2 bases, with 2 bases of the junction left unmatched. CDR1 and CDR2 from the germline V gene are SGHTA and FQGNSA.